Below are 28 T cell receptor beta chains sequenced from a single sample in a study of cytomegalovirus exposure and HLA in healthy donors. Use of 60 Vbeta and 13 Jbeta primers characterized the PCR. Assay used: immunoSEQ multiplex PCR; TCRdb lists only in-frame clones, some missing. The table lists some 110,000 clones, about four fifths of them singletons. The sample was PBMCs. The source is a man under 40 in good health and CMV-seronegative.

This chain joins TRBV4-1 and TRBJ2-7; 8 bases match TRBD1. V lost 0 bases, J lost 2 bases, and 6 bases stayed unmatched. Germline V gene data show CDR1 as MGHRA and CDR2 as YSYEKL. The CDR3 is made up of 16 amino acids. The CDR3 region has the DNA TGCGCCAGCAGCCAAGATAGGACAGGGCTCGCCTACGAGCAGTACTTC. It codes for CASSQDRTGLAYEQYF.

This clone was counted a few times. The rearrangement joins TRBV4-3 to TRBJ2-7, with TRBD1 matching 8 bases. Germline-derived CDR1 and CDR2 are LGHNA and YSLEER. V shed 2 bases and J 6 bases; nucleotides not matched to a gene: 3. CDR3 length: 13 amino acids. This CDR3 reads CASSQTGQGEQYF. In DNA, the CDR3 is TGCGCCAGCAGCCAAACAGGACAGGGCGAGCAGTACTTC.

The V call is TRBV7-6, the J call TRBJ1-1; no reliable D call. Germline CDR1 reads SGHVS; CDR2 reads FNYEAQ. This CDR3 has 13 residues. With 5 bases removed from V and 1 base from J, the gap between germline ends came to 8 bases. In DNA form, the CDR3 reads TGTGCCAGCAGCACGGAGGAGAACACTGAAGCTTTCTTT. This codes for CASSTEENTEAFF. Full variable domain (remainder filled in from reference TRBV7-6 and TRBJ1-1): GAGVSQSPRYKVTKRGQDVALRCDPISGHVSLYWYRQALGQGPEFLTYFNYEAQQDKSGLPNDRFSAERPEGSISTLTIQRTEQRDSAMYRCASSTEENTEAFFGQGTRLTVV.

The J gene is TRBJ1-1, the V gene TRBV5-1; D perhaps matches TRBD1 (6 bases). The length of the CDR3 is 15 residues. Trimming removed 2 bases from V and 7 bases from J, with 18 bases in between. Per the germline V gene, CDR1 is SGHRS and CDR2 is YFSETQ. The CDR3 DNA reads TGCGCCAGCAGCTTTTCAGGGGCCAATTTTGGTGAAGCTTTCTTT. It codes for CASSFSGANFGEAFF.

The chain carries TRBV7-9 and TRBJ2-7; 8 bases fit TRBD1. Losses at the gene ends were 2 bases for V and 6 bases for J; bases not matched to a gene: 9. Germline assignment: CDR1 SEHNR and CDR2 FQNEAQ (reference sequence). The CDR3 runs to 15 residues. This CDR3 is CASSLRGQGMGEQYF. CDR3 in DNA: TGTGCCAGCAGCTTAAGAGGACAGGGTATGGGCGAGCAGTACTTC.

The genes are TRBV2 and TRBJ1-2, with D possibly TRBD1 on 6 matching bases. The CDR3 runs 20 residues. Germline assignment: CDR1 SNHLY and CDR2 FYNNEI. V shed 2 bases and J shed 4 bases, with 29 bases lying between them. The CDR3 DNA sequence: TGTGCCAGCAGTGAAAGGGGTCCTGGAAAGGCCCCCACAGGGTTCTATGGCTACACCTTC. Translated, it gives CASSERGPGKAPTGFYGYTF.

This clone occurred a few times. The chain has TRBV27 and TRBJ2-7; 9 nucleotides agree with TRBD2. The CDR3 is 16 amino acids. V lost 3 bases, J lost 0 bases, and 6 bases stayed unmatched. Germline assignment: CDR1 MNHEY and CDR2 SMNVEV (reference sequence). CDR3 region: CASSLIAGDLSYEQYF. The CDR3 coding sequence is TGTGCCAGCAGTTTGATAGCGGGAGACCTCTCCTACGAGCAGTACTTC.

This clone was counted once. The chain is built from TRBV4-1 and TRBJ2-7; the match to TRBD1 covers 8 bases. The CDR3 is 13 amino acids. Per the germline V gene, CDR1 is MGHRA and CDR2 is YSYEKL. The V segment lost 1 base and the J segment 6 bases; nucleotides outside the gene matches: 2. CDR3 loop: CASSQGQGIEQYF. CDR3 sequence (DNA): TGCGCCAGCAGCCAAGGACAGGGGATCGAGCAGTACTTC.

The chain couples TRBV5-6 to TRBJ1-6; possibly TRBD1 for D (5 bases). V gave up 3 bases and J gave up 7 bases, with 17 bases separating them. The germline gives CDR1 SGHDT, CDR2 YYEEEE. This CDR3 region has 16 residues. The DNA of the CDR3 is TGTGCCAGCAGCTGGGGGGGTGGTGGTCCCAATTCACCCCTCCACTTT. It is translated as CASSWGGGGPNSPLHF.

The chain is built from TRBV2 and TRBJ2-3; 10 nucleotides match TRBD2. Looked up from germline, CDR1 is SNHLY and CDR2 is FYNNEI. The junction had 9 bases not matched to a gene; V was cut back by 4 bases and J by 8 bases. The CDR3 is made up of 15 amino acids. The CDR3 DNA sequence: TGTGCCAGCAGTGGGGTAGCGGGAGGACCGATTACGCAGTATTTT. It translates to CASSGVAGGPITQYF.

This chain joins TRBV11-2 and TRBJ1-1, with 10 nucleotides matching TRBD1. The germline gives CDR1 SGHAT, CDR2 FQNNGV. This CDR3 contains 14 residues. The V and J ends lost 3 bases and 6 bases, in that order; junction bases with no gene match: 4. The CDR3 here is CASSFDRGRSEAFF. CDR3 nucleotide sequence: TGTGCCAGCAGCTTCGACAGGGGGCGATCTGAAGCTTTCTTT.

This clone was seen only a few times. V usage is TRBV18 and J usage is TRBJ1-2; TRBD1 agrees at 9 bases. CDR1 and CDR2 from the germline V gene are KGHSH and LQKENI. The CDR3 extends over 15 amino acids. V dropped 5 bases and J dropped 8; count of bases not matched to a gene: 12. CDR3 nucleotides: TGTGCCAGCTCAACAGGGGGCGGACCTTTCGGCGGCTACACCTTC. It codes for CASSTGGGPFGGYTF.

The chain combines TRBV7-2 with TRBJ2-3; 12 bases fit TRBD2. CDR1 SGHTA and CDR2 FQGNSA come from the germline V gene. Losses at the gene ends were 4 bases for V and 5 bases for J; bases not matched to a gene: 13. The length of the CDR3 is 18 residues. CDR3 residues: CASSYHPSGGAARDTQYF. In nucleotides, the CDR3 is TGTGCCAGCAGCTACCACCCTAGCGGGGGGGCCGCGAGAGATACGCAGTATTTT.

This clone turned up a few times. The rearrangement joins TRBV4-1 to TRBJ2-1; D is perhaps TRBD2 (5 bases). The CDR3 consists of 15 residues. Looked up from germline, CDR1 is MGHRA and CDR2 is YSYEKL. V was pared by 4 bases and J by 10 bases, with 20 bases between. This CDR3 is CASSPTGLAPGEQFF. CDR3 bases: TGCGCCAGCAGCCCCACCGGACTCGCCCCGGGAGAGCAGTTCTTC.

This clone was seen a single time. The chain employs TRBV9 and TRBJ2-5; 8 bases agree with TRBD1. V dropped 2 bases and J dropped 1; count of bases not matched to a gene: 1. Germline CDR1 is SGDLS and CDR2 is YYNGEE. CDR3 length: 14 residues. The CDR3 region is CASSVGTGQETQYF. The CDR3 DNA reads as TGTGCCAGCAGCGTCGGGACAGGCCAAGAGACCCAGTACTTC. The full variable domain, completed using reference TRBV9 and TRBJ2-5, is DSGVTQTPKHLITATGQRVTLRCSPRSGDLSVYWYQQSLDQGLQFLIQYYNGEERAKGNILERFSAQQFPDLHSELNLSSLELGDSALYFCASSVGTGQETQYFGPGTRLLVL.

The chain uses TRBV29-1 and TRBJ2-5, with a weak D call TRBD1 (5 bases). The V gene lost 0 bases and the J gene lost 0 bases, with 8 bases spanning the gap. The CDR3 sequence is 14 residues long. Germline values: CDR1 SQVTM, CDR2 ANQGSEA. CDR3: CSVEDDRDQETQYF. The CDR3 DNA follows: TGCAGCGTTGAAGATGACAGAGACCAAGAGACCCAGTACTTC.

The genes are TRBV4-3 and TRBJ1-2; D might be TRBD1 (5 bases). V shed 2 bases and J shed 7 bases, with 11 bases lying between them. Germline values: CDR1 LGHNA, CDR2 YSLEER. The CDR3 length is 13 residues. CDR3 region: CASSQSDSAGYTF. The CDR3 bases are TGCGCCAGCAGCCAATCCGACAGTGCTGGCTACACCTTC.

The V gene is TRBV7-9, the J gene TRBJ2-4, with a possible D match to TRBD2 (5 bases). Germline values: CDR1 SEHNR, CDR2 FQNEAQ (reference sequence). This CDR3 is built from 13 residues. Trimming removed 5 bases from V and 8 bases from J, with 13 bases in between. CDR3: CASSPTSSYIQYF. CDR3 DNA sequence: TGTGCCAGCAGCCCTACTAGTTCCTACATTCAGTACTTC.

This clone was counted between two and nine times. V gene TRBV6-5 combines with J gene TRBJ1-1, with TRBD1 matching 9 bases. Germline CDR1 and CDR2: MNHEY and SVGAGI. This CDR3 spans 15 amino acids. Germline trimming cut 2 bases from V and 1 base from J; bases unmatched to any gene: 2. CDR3 coding DNA: TGTGCCAGCAGTTACCAGACAGGGGGGAACACTGAAGCTTTCTTT. It yields the protein CASSYQTGGNTEAFF.

The chain is built from TRBV5-1 and TRBJ2-7; TRBD1 matches at 9 bases. With 3 bases clipped from V and 4 bases from J, the junction kept 5 bases outside the gene matches. The germline CDR1 and CDR2 sequences are SGHRS and YFSETQ. The CDR3 covers 14 residues. The CDR3 loop is CASSYTGGGYEQYF. CDR3 sequence (DNA): TGCGCCAGCAGCTATACAGGGGGCGGGTACGAGCAGTACTTC.

The V call is TRBV7-2, the J call TRBJ1-5; 7 nucleotides match TRBD1. The V gene end was trimmed by 3 bases and the J gene end by 1 base; junction bases not matched to a gene: 3. The germline gives CDR1 SGHTA, CDR2 FQGNSA. This CDR3 has 15 amino acids. CDR3 sequence reads: CASSFARGSNQPQHF. CDR3 DNA: TGTGCCAGCAGCTTTGCCAGGGGGAGCAATCAGCCCCAGCATTTT.

The V and J genes are TRBV5-6 and TRBJ1-6, with a possible D match to TRBD1 (5 bases). Between the trimmed V and J ends, which lost 0 bases and 6 bases, there was a span of 7 bases. The CDR3 covers 14 residues. Germline CDR1 is SGHDT and CDR2 is YYEEEE. The CDR3 DNA sequence: TGTGCCAGCAGCTTGGGTCAGGGTAATTCACCCCTCCACTTT. It translates to CASSLGQGNSPLHF.

The chain links TRBV13 to TRBJ2-3, with TRBD2 identical over 16 bases. The germline CDR1 and CDR2 sequences are PRHDT and FYEKMQ (reference sequence). With 4 bases clipped from V and 0 bases from J, the junction kept 16 bases outside the gene matches. The CDR3 covers 22 residues. The CDR3: CASSSFLPPGLAGGPSTDTQYF. CDR3 bases: TGTGCCAGCAGCTCGTTCCTGCCGCCGGGACTAGCGGGGGGGCCTAGCACAGATACGCAGTATTTT.

This clone was found a few times. The rearrangement joins TRBV5-6 to TRBJ2-1; TRBD1 matches at 11 bases. J was trimmed by 12 bases and V by 1 base; bases with no gene match: 15. From germline, CDR1 is SGHDT and CDR2 YYEEEE. The CDR3 extends over 17 amino acids. The CDR3 region has the DNA TGTGCCAGCAGCTTGACCACGGGGGGACAGGGGGGTCTGGGGCAGTTCTTC. Its translation is CASSLTTGGQGGLGQFF.

This clone was detected once. The V call is TRBV20-1, the J call TRBJ2-5; D not resolved. Germline assignment: CDR1 DFQATT and CDR2 SNEGSKA (reference sequence). V lost 4 bases and J 5 bases, leaving 8 bases between the germline ends. The CDR3 extends over 11 amino acids. CDR3 coding DNA: TGCAGTGCTATTAATCGGGAGACCCAGTACTTC. It codes for CSAINRETQYF.

The rearrangement joins TRBV11-3 to TRBJ2-7; 8 nucleotides align to TRBD2. Losses at the gene ends were 1 base for V and 3 bases for J; bases not matched to a gene: 5. The germline CDR1 and CDR2 sequences are SGHNT and YENEEA. This CDR3 is built from 15 residues. CDR3 sequence: CASSLASGGDYEQYF. The CDR3 coding sequence is TGTGCCAGCAGCTTAGCGTCGGGAGGGGACTACGAGCAGTACTTC.

This clone was counted a few times. Other DNA sequences in the same sample also yield this CDR3. The chain employs TRBV19 and TRBJ2-7; D remains unclear. Germline CDR1 LNHDA, CDR2 SQIVND (reference sequence). The CDR3 extends over 13 amino acids. Trimming pared 1 base from V and 3 bases from J, leaving 7 bases between. The CDR3 DNA sequence: TGTGCCAGTAGTATAGGCCGGAGCTACGAGCAGTACTTC. Translating it yields CASSIGRSYEQYF.

This clone was counted a single time. This rearrangement joins TRBV5-1 to TRBJ2-5; TRBD2 aligns across 11 bases. Germline CDR1 reads SGHRS; CDR2 reads YFSETQ. This CDR3 region has 17 residues. The J segment lost 5 bases and the V segment lost 2 bases, leaving 11 bases of the junction unmatched. DNA for the CDR3: TGCGCCAGCAGCTTCCCACGACTAGCGGGGCCCCGGGAGACCCAGTACTTC. Residues: CASSFPRLAGPRETQYF.